This T cell receptor (beta chain) was identified during a study of cytomegalovirus exposure and HLA in healthy donors. PCR primers comprised 60 Vbeta and 13 Jbeta primers. This table comes from immunoSEQ multiplex PCR, and its TCRdb copy is limited to in-frame clones, with some not included. The sample includes a few hundred thousand clones, approximately 68% of them seen just once. Per germline, CDR1 MRHNA and CDR2 SNTAGT. Trimming cost V 4 bases and J 4 bases; bases outside gene matches: 0. This CDR3 has 14 residues. This TCR derives from a woman aged 25 to 39 in good health and CMV-seronegative. What was sequenced was PBMCs. V usage is TRBV6-4 and J usage is TRBJ2-3; 12 bases are a match to TRBD2. The CDR3 protein is CASSGLAGADTQYF. The CDR3 region has the DNA TGTGCCAGCAGTGGACTAGCGGGAGCAGATACGCAGTATTTT.